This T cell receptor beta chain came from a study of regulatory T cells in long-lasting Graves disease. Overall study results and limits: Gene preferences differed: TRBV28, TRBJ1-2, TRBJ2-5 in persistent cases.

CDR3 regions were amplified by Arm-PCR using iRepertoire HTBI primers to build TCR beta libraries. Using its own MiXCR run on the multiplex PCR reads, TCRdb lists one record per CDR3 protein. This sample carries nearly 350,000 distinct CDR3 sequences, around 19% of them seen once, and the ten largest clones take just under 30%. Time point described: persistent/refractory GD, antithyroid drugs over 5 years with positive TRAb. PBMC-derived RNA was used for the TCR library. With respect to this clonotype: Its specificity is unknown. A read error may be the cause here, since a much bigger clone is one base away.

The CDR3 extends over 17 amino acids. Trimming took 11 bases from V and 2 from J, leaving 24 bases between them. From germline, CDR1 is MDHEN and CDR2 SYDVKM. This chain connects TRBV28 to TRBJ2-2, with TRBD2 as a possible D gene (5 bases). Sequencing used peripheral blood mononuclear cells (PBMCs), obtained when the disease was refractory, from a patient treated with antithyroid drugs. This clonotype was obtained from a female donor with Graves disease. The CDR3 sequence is CAGNGVRSGLNTGELFF. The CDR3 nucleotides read TGTGCCGGCAATGGAGTACGGAGCGGCCTTAACACCGGGGAGCTGTTTTTT. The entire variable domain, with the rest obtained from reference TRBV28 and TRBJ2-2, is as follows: DVKVTQSSRYLVKRTGEKVFLECVQDMDHENMFWYRQDPGLGLRLIYFSYDVKMKEKGDIPEGYSVSREKKERFSLILESASTNQTSMYLCAGNGVRSGLNTGELFFGEGSRLTVL.